The present T cell receptor beta chain was sequenced within a study of breast tumors, draining lymph nodes, adjacent tissues (dated by TCRdb to about 2016). For the wider study: Breast cancer patients provided tumor, adjacent nontumor tissue and axillary lymph nodes, and the study compared the TCR beta repertoires across these three sources. The study was designed to assess the relationships and possible T-cell exchange between tumor, surrounding tissue and draining lymph node repertoires in human breast cancer. General conclusions and limits of the study: Tumor T-cell repertoires showed less diversity than lymph node repertoires and more diversity than nontumor tissue repertoires, and tumor T-cell repertoires showed preferential V and J gene usage. Rather than being directly demonstrated, the conclusion that tumor T cells originate in lymph nodes was presented as consistent with a hypothesis. Tumor and nontumor tissue repertoires were found to be significantly more similar in luminal-like than in basal-like breast cancer. The data were judged consistent with most tumor T cells deriving from the lymph node and then expanding within tumor tissue.

The lymph node samples were taken from the axillary draining lymph nodes of breast cancer patients. This clonotype was seen many times. This receptor's antigen is unknown. Base-call qualities are not available, and no considerably larger clone is one nucleotide away. For sequencing, an Illumina HiSeq 2000 was employed. Multiplex PCR amplification was used to build the TCR beta chain libraries. High-throughput sequencing was used to analyze the amplified TCR beta chain products. TCRdb reran the public reads through fastp at Q25 and MiXCR, keeping productive beta chains. Rows are unified per CDR3 protein, each entry keeping the most common DNA and genes. The sample table holds roughly 130,000 distinct CDR3 sequences, of which about 31% were seen once. The ten largest clones take up roughly 2.3% of the sample. As encoded in the germline V gene, CDR1 is SGHTA while CDR2 is FQGNSA. The CDR3, cysteine through phenylalanine, is 13 amino acids long. CDR3 DNA only is kept here, 39 bases in frame from base 1. Trimming leaves V shorter by 4 bases and J shorter by 8 bases, with the junction holding 5 bases beyond the gene matches.

This TCR was sampled from a female donor with breast cancer. Some clones in this sample may be carry-over from other donors' samples. The sample was axillary lymph node tissue. The chain uses TRBV7-2 and TRBJ1-2, with TRBD1 matching 9 junction bases. The CDR3 region: CASSSQGATGYTF. The DNA sequence reads TGTGCCAGCAGCTCACAGGGGGCGACGGGCTACACCTTC.